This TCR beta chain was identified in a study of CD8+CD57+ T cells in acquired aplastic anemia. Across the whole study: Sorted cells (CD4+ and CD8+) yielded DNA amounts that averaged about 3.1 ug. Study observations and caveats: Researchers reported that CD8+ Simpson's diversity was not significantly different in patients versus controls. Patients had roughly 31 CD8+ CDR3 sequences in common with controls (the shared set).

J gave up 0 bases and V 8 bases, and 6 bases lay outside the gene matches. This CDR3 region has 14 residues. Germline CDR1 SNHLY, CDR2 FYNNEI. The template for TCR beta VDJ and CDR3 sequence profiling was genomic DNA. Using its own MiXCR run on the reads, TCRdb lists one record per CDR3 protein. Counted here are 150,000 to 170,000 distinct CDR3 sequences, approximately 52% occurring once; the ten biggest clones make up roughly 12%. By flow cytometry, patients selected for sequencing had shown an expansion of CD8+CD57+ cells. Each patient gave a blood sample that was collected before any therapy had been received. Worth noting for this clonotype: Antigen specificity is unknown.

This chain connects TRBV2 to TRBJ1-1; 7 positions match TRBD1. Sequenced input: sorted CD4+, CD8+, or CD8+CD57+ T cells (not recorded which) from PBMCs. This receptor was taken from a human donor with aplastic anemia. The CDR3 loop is CASLRGSLNTEAFF. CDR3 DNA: TGTGCCAGCCTCAGGGGGTCACTGAACACTGAAGCTTTCTTT.